The 8 T cell receptor beta chains below all came from one sample that was sequenced in a study of blood T cell repertoires in COVID-19. Clones were read by immunoSEQ multiplex PCR, and TCRdb kept only the in-frame ones, dropping some. This table has 150,000 to 200,000 clones, 75% to 90% appearing once. Source material: peripheral blood. The source is a woman aged 60-75 years with acute or convalescent COVID-19.

The chain carries TRBV28 and TRBJ1-2; the match to TRBD1 covers 7 bases. Germline V lookup: CDR1 MDHEN, CDR2 SYDVKM. This CDR3 has 14 amino acids. With 6 bases clipped from V and 3 bases from J, the junction kept 7 bases outside the gene matches. The CDR3 is CASSIPGQHYGYTF. CDR3 coding DNA: TGTGCCAGCAGCATACCGGGACAGCACTATGGCTACACCTTC.

This rearrangement joins TRBV10-3 to TRBJ2-5; TRBD2 aligns across 7 bases. V lost 6 bases and J lost 5; bases outside the gene matches: 6. CDR3 length: 13 amino acids. Germline assignment: CDR1 ENHRY and CDR2 SYGVKD. CDR3 region: CAISPEGGETQYF. Here the CDR3 DNA reads TGTGCCATCAGCCCAGAGGGAGGGGAGACCCAGTACTTC.

The chain links TRBV10-3 to TRBJ2-2; 8 bases agree with TRBD2. The V segment lost 4 bases and the J segment 4 bases; nucleotides outside the gene matches: 5. From germline, CDR1 is ENHRY and CDR2 SYGVKD. There are 15 residues in the CDR3. CDR3 DNA: TGTGCCATCAGTGCCGCCGGGACTAGCACCGGGGAGCTGTTTTTT. As protein: CAISAAGTSTGELFF.

The chain couples TRBV5-1 to TRBJ2-7; 9 bases map to TRBD1. J gave up 6 bases and V 4 bases, and 8 bases lay outside the gene matches. Germline V CDR1 and CDR2: SGHRS, YFSETQ. The CDR3 runs to 14 residues. CDR3 in DNA: TGCGCCAGCAGCAGAAACAGGGGGCAGGGCGAGCAGTACTTC. It is translated as CASSRNRGQGEQYF.

The rearrangement joins TRBV19 to TRBJ1-5; no clear D gene. This CDR3 has 15 residues. Per germline, CDR1 LNHDA and CDR2 SQIVND (reference sequence). Trimming took off 1 base at V and 5 bases at J, with 12 bases between the two ends. CDR3: CASSIGGQSYQPQHF. The CDR3 DNA sequence: TGTGCCAGTAGTATAGGCGGGCAGTCCTATCAGCCCCAGCATTTT.

This chain joins TRBV2 and TRBJ2-1, with D perhaps matching TRBD1 (6 bases). Trimming cost V 1 base and J 7 bases, with 20 bases left between them. The V gene's germline CDR1 is SNHLY and CDR2 FYNNEI. There are 17 residues in the CDR3. CDR3 bases: TGTGCCAGCAGTGAAGGGGCAGTCTGGACAGTCAAAAATGAGCAGTTCTTC. Translation gives CASSEGAVWTVKNEQFF.

The chain has TRBV6-5 and TRBJ1-3; 7 bases agree with TRBD1. Germline loops: CDR1 MNHEY, CDR2 SVGAGI. After removal of 0 bases from V and 2 bases from J, the junction contained 4 bases not matched to a gene. This CDR3 contains 16 residues. DNA for the CDR3: TGTGCCAGCAGTTACTCCCAGGGGGTGGCTGGAAACACCATATATTTT. Amino acids: CASSYSQGVAGNTIYF.

This clone was recorded only once. The CDR3 coding sequence is TGTGCCACCAGCACGGGGCAGGGGGCTTGGCAGCCCCAGCATTTT. Translating it yields CATSTGQGAWQPQHF. J is TRBJ1-5 and V is TRBV15; the match to TRBD1 covers 8 bases. Per the germline V gene, CDR1 is LNHNV and CDR2 is YYDKDF (reference sequence). Losses at the gene ends were 4 bases for V and 7 bases for J; bases not matched to a gene: 9. The CDR3 is 15 amino acids.